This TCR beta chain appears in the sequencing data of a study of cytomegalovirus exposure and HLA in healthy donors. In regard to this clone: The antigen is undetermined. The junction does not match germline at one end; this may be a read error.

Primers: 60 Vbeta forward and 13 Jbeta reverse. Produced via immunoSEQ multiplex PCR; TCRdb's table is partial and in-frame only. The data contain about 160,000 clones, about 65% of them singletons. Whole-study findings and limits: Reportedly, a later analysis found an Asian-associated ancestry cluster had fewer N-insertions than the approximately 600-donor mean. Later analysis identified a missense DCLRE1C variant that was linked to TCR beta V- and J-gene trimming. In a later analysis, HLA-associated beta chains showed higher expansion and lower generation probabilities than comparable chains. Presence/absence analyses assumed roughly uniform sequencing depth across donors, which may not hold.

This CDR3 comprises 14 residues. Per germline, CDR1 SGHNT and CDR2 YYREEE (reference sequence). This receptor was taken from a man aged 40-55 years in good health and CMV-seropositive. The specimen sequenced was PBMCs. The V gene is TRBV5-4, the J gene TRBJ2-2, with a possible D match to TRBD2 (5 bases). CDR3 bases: TGTGCCAGCAGCTCTCCCCTGGGAACCGGGGAGCTGCTTTTT. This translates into CASSSPLGTGELLF.